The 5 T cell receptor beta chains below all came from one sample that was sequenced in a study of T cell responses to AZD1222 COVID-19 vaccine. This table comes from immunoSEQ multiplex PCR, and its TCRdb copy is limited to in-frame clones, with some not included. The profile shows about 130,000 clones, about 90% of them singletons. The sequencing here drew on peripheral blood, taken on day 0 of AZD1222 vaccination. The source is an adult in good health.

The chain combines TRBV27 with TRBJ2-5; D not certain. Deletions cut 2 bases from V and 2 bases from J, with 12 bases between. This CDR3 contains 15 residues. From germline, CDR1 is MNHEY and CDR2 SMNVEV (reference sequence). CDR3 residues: CASSLKGMEQETQYF. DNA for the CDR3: TGTGCCAGCAGTTTAAAAGGAATGGAACAAGAGACCCAGTACTTC.

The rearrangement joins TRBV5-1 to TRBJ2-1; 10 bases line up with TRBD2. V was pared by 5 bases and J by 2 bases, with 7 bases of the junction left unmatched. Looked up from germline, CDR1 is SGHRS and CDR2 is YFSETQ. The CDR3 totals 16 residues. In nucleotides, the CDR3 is TGCGCCAGCAGTTCCACCGGGACTAGCGCCTACAATGAGCAGTTCTTC. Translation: CASSSTGTSAYNEQFF. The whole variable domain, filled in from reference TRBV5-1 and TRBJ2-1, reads KAGVTQTPRYLIKTRGQQVTLSCSPISGHRSVSWYQQTPGQGLQFLFEYFSETQRNKGNFPGRFSGRQFSNSRSEMNVSTLELGDSALYLCASSSTGTSAYNEQFFGPGTRLTVL.

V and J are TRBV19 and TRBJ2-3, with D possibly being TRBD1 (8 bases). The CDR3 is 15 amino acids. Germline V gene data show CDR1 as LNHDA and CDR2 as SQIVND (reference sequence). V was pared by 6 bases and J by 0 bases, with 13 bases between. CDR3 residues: CASRQGGTSTDTQYF. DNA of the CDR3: TGTGCCAGTAGACAGGGGGGGACTAGCACAGATACGCAGTATTTT.

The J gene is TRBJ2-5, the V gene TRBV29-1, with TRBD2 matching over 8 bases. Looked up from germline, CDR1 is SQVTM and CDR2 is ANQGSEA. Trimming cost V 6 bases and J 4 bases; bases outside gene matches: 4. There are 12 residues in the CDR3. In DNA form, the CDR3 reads TGCAGCGTGGGGACTAGTGGAGAGACCCAGTACTTC. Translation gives CSVGTSGETQYF.

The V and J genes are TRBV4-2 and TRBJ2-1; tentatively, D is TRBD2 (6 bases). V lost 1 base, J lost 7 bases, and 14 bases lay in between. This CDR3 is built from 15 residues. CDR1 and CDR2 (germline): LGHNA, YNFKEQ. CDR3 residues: CASSQVGGRPNEQFF. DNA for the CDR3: TGTGCCAGCAGCCAAGTGGGAGGAAGACCAAATGAGCAGTTCTTC.